This T cell receptor (beta chain) originates from a study of T cell repertoires in cytomegalovirus infection. Study overall: Researchers turned to recently identified HLA-C-restricted CMV epitopes as well as well-studied HLA-B-restricted ones. Through public TCR beta signatures, both CMV infection and matching HLA type were indicated.

The CDR3 consists of 13 residues. V gave up 7 bases and J gave up 3 bases, with 9 bases separating them. CDR1 and CDR2 from the germline V gene are LNHDA and SQIVND (reference sequence). TCRdb processed the reads anew with MiXCR; each CDR3 protein has one entry. The sample yields approximately 990,000 distinct CDR3 sequences, approximately 31% seen once. A note on this clonotype: Its antigen is not known.

General study findings and limits: HLA-C-restricted CMV-specific TCR beta clonotypes prevailed in the ex vivo response.

The receptor was derived from a human donor in good health (CMV status not recorded). Some clones in this sample may be carry-over from other donors' samples. This material consisted of cultured CD8+ T cells from PBMCs, taken from culture after CMV antigen stimulation. V gene TRBV19 combines with J gene TRBJ2-2; D is uncertain. CDR3 sequence: CASNKLYTGELFF. Here the CDR3 DNA reads TGTGCCAGTAACAAGCTATACACCGGGGAGCTGTTTTTT.